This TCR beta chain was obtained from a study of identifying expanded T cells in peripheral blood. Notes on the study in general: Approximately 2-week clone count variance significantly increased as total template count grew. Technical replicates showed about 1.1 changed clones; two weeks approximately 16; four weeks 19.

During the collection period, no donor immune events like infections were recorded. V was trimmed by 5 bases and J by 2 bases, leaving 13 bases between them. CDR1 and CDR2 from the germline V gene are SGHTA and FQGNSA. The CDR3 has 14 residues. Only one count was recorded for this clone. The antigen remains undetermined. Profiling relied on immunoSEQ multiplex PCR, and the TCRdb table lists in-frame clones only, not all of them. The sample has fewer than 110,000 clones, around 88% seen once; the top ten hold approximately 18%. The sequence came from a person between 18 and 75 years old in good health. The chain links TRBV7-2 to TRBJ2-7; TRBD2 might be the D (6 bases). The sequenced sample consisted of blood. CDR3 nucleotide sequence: TGTGCCAGCAGCGCTGCGGGGCATACCTACGAGCAGTACTTC. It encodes CASSAAGHTYEQYF.